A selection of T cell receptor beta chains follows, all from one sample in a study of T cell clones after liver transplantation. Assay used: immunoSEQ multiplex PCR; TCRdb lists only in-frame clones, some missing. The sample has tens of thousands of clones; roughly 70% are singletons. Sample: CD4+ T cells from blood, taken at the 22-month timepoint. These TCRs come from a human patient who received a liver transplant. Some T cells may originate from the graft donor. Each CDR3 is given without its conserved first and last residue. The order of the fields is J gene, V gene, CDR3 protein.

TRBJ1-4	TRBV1	TSSQAGPAEGEKLF
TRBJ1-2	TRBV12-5	ASGTVYLQGKIYGYT
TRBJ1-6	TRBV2	ASSELGQLNNSPLH
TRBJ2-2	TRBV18	ASSLGQGLMAGELF
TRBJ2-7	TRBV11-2	ASSLVGLAGASYEQY
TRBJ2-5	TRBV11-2	ASSPLGGVETQY
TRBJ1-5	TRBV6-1	ASSEAGTHGNQPQH
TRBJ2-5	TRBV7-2	ASSLVSKEETQY
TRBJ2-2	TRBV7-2	ASSPRQGPWTGELF
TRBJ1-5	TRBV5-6	ASRSGTGGDSNQPQH
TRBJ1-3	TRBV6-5	ASSYGNTIY
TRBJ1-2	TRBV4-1	ASSQADRDGGYT
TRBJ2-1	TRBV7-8	ASSLGGALNEQF
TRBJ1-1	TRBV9	ASSDPSGGTEAF
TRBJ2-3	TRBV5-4	ASSGGTSGGSDTQY
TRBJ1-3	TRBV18	ASSRSSGNTIY
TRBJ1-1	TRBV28	ASSLAGQGPPEAF
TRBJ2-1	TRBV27	ASSFVGLVSGSYNEQF
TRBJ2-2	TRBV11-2	ASSPRRHVTGELF
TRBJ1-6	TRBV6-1	ASSEAGGQLNSPLH
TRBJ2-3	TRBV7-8	ASSPGQGLTDTQY
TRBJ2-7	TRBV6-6	ATSQIRGEQY
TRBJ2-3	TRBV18	ASSHDREDTQY
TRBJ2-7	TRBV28	ASSYISSQGAKGREQY
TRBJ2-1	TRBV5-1	ASSLDGTGQSEQF
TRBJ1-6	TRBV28	ASIAGQDGVPLH
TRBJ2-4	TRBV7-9	ASSPTLSSTKNIQY
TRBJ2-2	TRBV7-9	ASSSTTGTGGGELF
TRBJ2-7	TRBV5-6	ASSLLRHEQY
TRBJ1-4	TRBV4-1	ASSQGVREEKLF
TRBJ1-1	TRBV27	ASSSFFGEAF
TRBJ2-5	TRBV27	ASSLNGGTGGRETQY
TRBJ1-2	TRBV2	ASSESRTGVGYT
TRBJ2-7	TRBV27	ASSFAGQSAYEQY
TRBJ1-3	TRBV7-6	AWGGLSGNTIY
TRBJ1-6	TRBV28	ASSFVAGNSPLH
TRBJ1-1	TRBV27	ASRDTGGTEAF
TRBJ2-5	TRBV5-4	ASSFKGEETQY
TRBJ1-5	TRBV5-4	ASSQGGGNQPQH
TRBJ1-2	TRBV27	ASSPGPTGRRWGYT